This T cell receptor beta chain was identified during a study of shared clonotypes between healthy human individuals. Study as a whole: The donors, a couple of women and a few men, were aged 18 to 49.

CDR3 length equals 16 residues. Looked up from germline, CDR1 is MNHEY and CDR2 is SMNVEV (reference sequence). After removal of 5 bases from V and 7 bases from J, the junction contained 14 bases not matched to a gene. Healthy HIV-negative adults without recent acute infections or vaccinations served as donors. Naive CD4+ cells were CD45RA-selected; the remaining cells were memory. The table came from immunoSEQ multiplex PCR; TCRdb's copy has only in-frame clones and leaves some out. In the table there are about 520,000 clones, around 96% of which are singletons. Sequences were obtained from naive CD4+ T cells sorted from blood. Subset reported: CD45RA+ positively selected. This receptor was taken from a woman aged 25 to 39 in good health. The rearrangement uses TRBV27 and TRBJ1-1; 9 bases align to TRBD1. The DNA of the CDR3 is TGTGCCAGCAGTATCTCGACCGGGACAGGGTCGGTTGAAGCTTTCTTT. The encoded protein is CASSISTGTGSVEAFF.